Given below is one T cell receptor beta chain in context. Seattle-derived patients entered the study during active infection and were followed longitudinally. The entry originates in a study of blood T cell repertoires in COVID-19. Only in-frame clones appear in the TCRdb table, and some are missing; sequencing was by immunoSEQ multiplex PCR. The top ten clones hold more than 0.7% of a sample with a few hundred thousand clones, about 90% of them seen once. The clonotype was recovered from a man aged 18 to 29 with COVID-19, enrolled during active disease. The sequenced material came from peripheral blood.

The CDR3 here is CAWSVSTIGYEQYF. DNA of the CDR3: TGTGCCTGGAGTGTGTCGACAATCGGCTACGAGCAGTACTTC. V is TRBV30 and J is TRBJ2-7; D is undetermined. V dropped 0 bases and J dropped 3 bases, with 12 bases sitting between them. This CDR3 region has 14 residues. The germline gives CDR1 GTSNPN, CDR2 SVGIG (reference sequence).